Below, 32 T cell receptor beta chains from the same sample are listed, as sequenced in a study of T cell responses to AZD1222 COVID-19 vaccine. Sequencing was performed with immunoSEQ multiplex PCR; in TCRdb, only in-frame clones are kept and a portion is missing. The table lists approximately 80,000 clones, roughly 87% of them singletons. The source was peripheral blood, collected on day 0 of MenACWY control vaccination. Source of these receptors: an adult in good health.

V is TRBV7-3 and J is TRBJ2-6; 8 bases align to TRBD1. V shed 4 bases, J shed 3 bases, and the junction held 5 bases outside the gene matches. This CDR3 is built from 16 residues. From germline, CDR1 is SGHTA and CDR2 FQGTGA. Written as DNA, the CDR3 is TGTGCCAGCAGCTCCGGACAGGGTGGTGGGGCCAACGTCCTGACTTTC. Its translation: CASSSGQGGGANVLTF.

The chain carries TRBV9 and TRBJ2-1, with 9 positions matching TRBD2. Germline V gene data show CDR1 as SGDLS and CDR2 as YYNGEE. CDR3 size: 15 residues. V dropped 0 bases and J dropped 7; count of bases not matched to a gene: 5. The CDR3 nucleotides are TGTGCCAGCAGCGTAGACCTAGCGGGGTTTAATGAGCAGTTCTTC. Residues: CASSVDLAGFNEQFF. Full variable domain (rest looked up from reference TRBV9 and TRBJ2-1): DSGVTQTPKHLITATGQRVTLRCSPRSGDLSVYWYQQSLDQGLQFLIQYYNGEERAKGNILERFSAQQFPDLHSELNLSSLELGDSALYFCASSVDLAGFNEQFFGPGTRLTVL.

The chain couples TRBV30 to TRBJ1-5; D is uncertain. The ends were cut back, 1 base at V and 4 bases at J, with 11 bases in the middle. The CDR3 contains 14 residues. In germline, CDR1 is GTSNPN, CDR2 SVGIG (reference sequence). As DNA, the CDR3 is TGTGCCTGGAGTGCCGGACGGCAAAATCAGCCCCAGCATTTT. Protein sequence: CAWSAGRQNQPQHF.

The J gene is TRBJ1-1, the V gene TRBV29-1; D might be TRBD1 (5 bases). CDR1 SQVTM and CDR2 ANQGSEA come from the germline V gene. With 5 bases removed from V and 1 base from J, the gap between germline ends came to 14 bases. This CDR3 is 14 amino acids long. Here the CDR3 reads CSVLHTGENTEAFF. The CDR3 bases are TGCAGCGTTCTACATACAGGTGAGAACACTGAAGCTTTCTTT.

The chain has TRBV7-2 and TRBJ1-2; D gene ambiguous. CDR1 is SGHTA and CDR2 is FQGNSA in the germline V gene. Trimming removed 3 bases from V and 3 bases from J, with 14 bases in between. There are 15 residues in the CDR3. This chain's CDR3 is CASSLSQGPYYGYTF. The DNA of the CDR3 is TGTGCCAGCAGCTTGAGTCAAGGCCCTTACTATGGCTACACCTTC.

This clone is a singleton in its sample. J is TRBJ1-1 and V is TRBV7-2, with D unclear. CDR1 and CDR2 from the germline V gene are SGHTA and FQGNSA. Trimming cost V 5 bases and J 1 base, with 20 bases left between them. CDR3 size: 17 residues. This chain's CDR3 is CASSPHYVGRKNTEAFF. CDR3 DNA sequence: TGTGCCAGCAGCCCTCATTACGTTGGACGGAAGAACACTGAAGCTTTCTTT.

This clone occurred once. The CDR3 loop reads CATSRDVGRGDYEQYF. The CDR3 DNA reads TGTGCCACCAGCAGAGATGTTGGCAGGGGGGACTACGAGCAGTACTTC. The rearrangement joins TRBV15 to TRBJ2-7, with a possible D match to TRBD1 (7 bases). Between the trimmed V and J ends, which lost 0 bases and 3 bases, there was a span of 15 bases. The CDR3 length is 16 residues. Germline CDR1 reads LNHNV; CDR2 reads YYDKDF (reference sequence). Using reference TRBV15 and TRBJ2-7 for the parts outside the CDR3, the full variable domain is DAMVIQNPRYQVTQFGKPVTLSCSQTLNHNVMYWYQQKSSQAPKLLFHYYDKDFNNEADTPDNFQSRRPNTSFCFLDIRSPGLGDTAMYLCATSRDVGRGDYEQYFGPGTRLTVT.

This sequence joins TRBV5-1 and TRBJ2-5; TRBD2 matches at 8 bases. The length of the CDR3 is 17 residues. Germline loops: CDR1 SGHRS, CDR2 YFSETQ. V lost 4 bases and J lost 7; bases outside the gene matches: 18. The CDR3 region has the DNA TGCGCCAGCAGCCAAGAAGGTTTCGCGGGGGGCTGGGGGACCCAGTACTTC. Amino acids: CASSQEGFAGGWGTQYF.

The genes are TRBV2 and TRBJ2-2; 7 bases are shared with TRBD1. Per germline, CDR1 SNHLY and CDR2 FYNNEI. The CDR3 contains 14 residues. V lost 4 bases and J lost 4; bases outside the gene matches: 3. Here the CDR3 reads CASSGDRITGELFF. CDR3 coding DNA: TGTGCCAGCAGTGGGGACAGAATCACCGGGGAGCTGTTTTTT.

The chain employs TRBV28 and TRBJ1-2; the D is unclear. This CDR3 has 11 amino acids. Germline CDR1 is MDHEN and CDR2 is SYDVKM. V lost 6 bases, J lost 4 bases, and 6 bases lay in between. The CDR3 reads CASRSSYGYTF. In DNA form, the CDR3 reads TGTGCCAGCAGATCAAGCTATGGCTACACCTTC.

A single count supports this clone. V usage is TRBV28 and J usage is TRBJ1-2, with TRBD1 matching over 7 bases. The J segment lost 2 bases and the V segment lost 5 bases, leaving 8 bases of the junction unmatched. CDR1 is MDHEN, CDR2 SYDVKM, per germline. The CDR3 sequence is 15 residues long. The CDR3 region has the DNA TGTGCCAGCAGTAAGGGGGCTTTGGCCAACTATGGCTACACCTTC. It specifies CASSKGALANYGYTF.

V is TRBV13 and J is TRBJ1-3, with 7 bases that match TRBD1. J lost 4 bases, V lost 3 bases, and 6 bases had no gene match. This CDR3 is built from 15 residues. Germline loops: CDR1 PRHDT, CDR2 FYEKMQ (reference sequence). The chain's CDR3 is CASSFKRTGGNTIYF. In DNA form, the CDR3 reads TGTGCCAGCAGCTTCAAAAGGACAGGCGGAAACACCATATATTTT.

V usage is TRBV19 and J usage is TRBJ1-2; the D is unclear. The CDR3 runs 14 residues. V shed 2 bases and J shed 4 bases, with 11 bases lying between them. Germline CDR1 is LNHDA and CDR2 is SQIVND (reference sequence). CDR3 protein: CASSIKSARYGYTF. CDR3 in DNA: TGTGCCAGTAGTATAAAGAGCGCCCGCTATGGCTACACCTTC.

The CDR3 DNA reads as TGTGCCAGCAGCGCTTTACTAGCTGTGTCCACAGATACGCAGTATTTT. As protein: CASSALLAVSTDTQYF. V usage is TRBV2 and J usage is TRBJ2-3; D perhaps matches TRBD2 (6 bases). Trimming left V 6 bases short and J 2 bases short, with 18 bases between. This CDR3 is 16 amino acids long. Germline loops: CDR1 SNHLY, CDR2 FYNNEI.

V gene TRBV5-1 combines with J gene TRBJ1-2; no reliable D call. This CDR3 region has 14 residues. The germline V gene encodes CDR1 SGHRS and CDR2 YFSETQ. Trimming removed 0 bases from V and 3 bases from J, with 9 bases in between. CDR3 sequence (DNA): TGCGCCAGCAGCTTGGGGATCGGTGACTATGGCTACACCTTC. Residues: CASSLGIGDYGYTF. Together with reference TRBV5-1 and TRBJ1-2, the CDR3 gives the full variable domain: KAGVTQTPRYLIKTRGQQVTLSCSPISGHRSVSWYQQTPGQGLQFLFEYFSETQRNKGNFPGRFSGRQFSNSRSEMNVSTLELGDSALYLCASSLGIGDYGYTFGSGTRLTVV.

The chain uses TRBV27 and TRBJ1-2; 10 nucleotides agree with TRBD1. The V segment lost 5 bases and the J segment 5 bases; nucleotides outside the gene matches: 8. The CDR3 extends over 15 amino acids. Per the germline V gene, CDR1 is MNHEY and CDR2 is SMNVEV (reference sequence). CDR3 amino acids: CASSPGTGVRYGYTF. As DNA, the CDR3 is TGTGCCAGCAGTCCAGGGACAGGGGTGCGGTATGGCTACACCTTC.

This chain links TRBV19 with TRBJ1-2; D not resolved. The CDR3 is 15 residues long. Germline assignment: CDR1 LNHDA and CDR2 SQIVND (reference sequence). V was cut by 6 bases and J by 1 base, with 15 bases left in between. The CDR3 loop reads CASSPGPLINYGYTF. CDR3 in DNA: TGTGCCAGTAGCCCCGGCCCCTTGATTAACTATGGCTACACCTTC.

This chain uses TRBV5-1 with TRBJ2-1; 8 nucleotides agree with TRBD1. CDR3 length equals 17 residues. The germline V gene has CDR1 SGHRS and CDR2 YFSETQ. With V trimmed by 2 bases and J by 7 bases, 14 bases remained unmatched. For the CDR3, the DNA is TGCGCCAGCAGCTTTGGATTTTCCGGGACAGGCCGAAATGAGCAGTTCTTC. Amino acid sequence: CASSFGFSGTGRNEQFF.

The CDR3 region is CASSLGTLNTEAFF. CDR3 nucleotides: TGTGCCAGCAGCCTTGGGACACTGAACACTGAAGCTTTCTTT. This rearrangement joins TRBV9 to TRBJ1-1, with a weak D call TRBD1 (6 bases). With 4 bases removed from V and 0 bases from J, the gap between germline ends came to 10 bases. The CDR3 has 14 residues. Germline V lookup: CDR1 SGDLS, CDR2 YYNGEE.

This clone was seen just once. The chain links TRBV6-1 to TRBJ1-3, with D possibly being TRBD1 (5 bases). Germline V gene data show CDR1 as MNHNS and CDR2 as SASEGT. V lost 0 bases and J lost 10, with 7 bases in between. The CDR3 is made up of 12 amino acids. The CDR3 reads CASSEAGVTIYF. The CDR3 DNA reads as TGTGCCAGCAGTGAAGCGGGGGTGACCATATATTTT.

The J gene is TRBJ2-3, the V gene TRBV3-1 (or the pseudogene TRBV3-2); no definite D call. Trimming removed 1 base from V and 1 base from J, with 9 bases in between. Germline CDR1 reads LGHDT; CDR2 reads YNNKEL (reference sequence). The CDR3 is 15 residues long. CDR3 sequence (DNA): TGTGCCAGCAGCCAAGTTGCGCAAGGCACAGATACGCAGTATTTT. This translates into CASSQVAQGTDTQYF.

To note about this clone: Within the sample, other DNA sequences also encode this same CDR3. The chain recombines TRBV5-1 with TRBJ1-5; a weak D match, TRBD1 (6 bases). This CDR3 region has 15 residues. V was clipped by 2 bases and J by 0 bases, with 9 bases between them. CDR1 and CDR2 from the germline V gene are SGHRS and YFSETQ. The CDR3 DNA reads TGCGCCAGCAGCTTAGGGGGGAATAGCAATCAGCCCCAGCATTTT. Protein product: CASSLGGNSNQPQHF. Full variable domain (missing parts from reference TRBV5-1 and TRBJ1-5): KAGVTQTPRYLIKTRGQQVTLSCSPISGHRSVSWYQQTPGQGLQFLFEYFSETQRNKGNFPGRFSGRQFSNSRSEMNVSTLELGDSALYLCASSLGGNSNQPQHFGDGTRLSIL.

For the CDR3, the DNA is TGTGCCAGCTCCGGGACTAGCGGGGGGTTCCAGGCGTTAGTGACCCAGTACTTC. Its protein product is CASSGTSGGFQALVTQYF. V and J are TRBV2 and TRBJ2-5, with TRBD2 matching 15 bases. V trimming: 8 bases; J trimming: 7 bases; junction bases outside the gene matches: 17. Germline CDR1 SNHLY, CDR2 FYNNEI. The CDR3 loop spans 18 amino acids. Complete variable domain (other parts from reference TRBV2 and TRBJ2-5): EPEVTQTPSHQVTQMGQEVILRCVPISNHLYFYWYRQILGQKVEFLVSFYNNEISEKSEIFDDQFSVERPDGSNFTLKIRSTKLEDSAMYFCASSGTSGGFQALVTQYFGPGTRLLVL.

The chain links TRBV29-1 to TRBJ1-2, with a tentative D call TRBD1 (6 bases). CDR3 length: 14 residues. Germline V gene data show CDR1 as SQVTM and CDR2 as ANQGSEA. The V and J ends lost 3 bases and 3 bases respectively, with 14 bases between them. In DNA form, the CDR3 reads TGCAGCGTTGATTCCCAGGGGTGGGACTATGGCTACACCTTC. Its translation: CSVDSQGWDYGYTF.

V gene TRBV7-2 combines with J gene TRBJ2-5, with D maybe TRBD2 (6 bases). The germline V and J ends were trimmed by 5 bases and 5 bases, with 18 bases remaining between them. The CDR3 runs 15 residues. Germline V CDR1 and CDR2: SGHTA, FQGNSA. This CDR3 is CASSPQAGLGETQYF. The CDR3, as DNA: TGTGCCAGCAGCCCCCAAGCGGGTTTGGGCGAGACCCAGTACTTC.

With regard to this clone: One end of the junction is discordant with germline, which a read error may explain. The CDR3 bases are TGTGCCAGCAGTGACTCTAGCGGGGGGGCCAATGAGCAGTTCTTC. Protein sequence: CASSDSSGGANEQFF. The chain has TRBV6-5 and TRBJ2-1; 12 nucleotides match TRBD2. Per the germline V gene, CDR1 is MNHEY and CDR2 is SVGAGI. This CDR3 spans 15 amino acids.

V gene TRBV7-6 combines with J gene TRBJ2-1; 10 bases match TRBD2. V dropped 8 bases and J dropped 2; count of bases not matched to a gene: 6. CDR3 length: 15 amino acids. Looked up from germline, CDR1 is SGHVS and CDR2 is FNYEAQ. The CDR3 spells CASGPSGGAYNEQFF. CDR3 DNA sequence: TGTGCCAGCGGTCCTAGCGGGGGAGCCTACAATGAGCAGTTCTTC.

This clone was observed a single time. The V gene is TRBV19, the J gene TRBJ2-5; perhaps TRBD2 as D (5 bases). V was cut by 2 bases and J by 5 bases, with 12 bases left in between. The CDR3 totals 14 residues. Germline loops: CDR1 LNHDA, CDR2 SQIVND (reference sequence). The CDR3 DNA is TGTGCCAGTAGTATAATGGGAGATAGCGAGACCCAGTACTTC. Encoded protein: CASSIMGDSETQYF.

The chain carries TRBV5-6 and TRBJ2-3; tentatively, D is TRBD2 (5 bases). The V and J ends lost 3 bases and 4 bases respectively, with 12 bases between them. Germline CDR1 and CDR2: SGHDT and YYEEEE. The CDR3 spans 14 residues. DNA for the CDR3: TGTGCCAGCAGCTGGGGTGGGAGCGCAGATACGCAGTATTTT. Amino acid sequence: CASSWGGSADTQYF.

The chain recombines TRBV6-5 with TRBJ1-1; D is undetermined. V was pared by 0 bases and J by 10 bases, with 12 bases between. The CDR3 covers 13 residues. Germline lookup yields CDR1 MNHEY and CDR2 SVGAGI. CDR3 protein: CASSYSLQSRAFF. CDR3 bases: TGTGCCAGCAGTTACTCCCTTCAAAGTAGAGCTTTCTTT.

J is TRBJ1-3 and V is TRBV7-2, with D uncertain. Germline CDR1 is SGHTA and CDR2 is FQGNSA. V lost 3 bases and J 7 bases, leaving 22 bases between the germline ends. The CDR3 is 17 amino acids. CDR3 nucleotides: TGTGCCAGCAGCTTGAACCTCGGGTCCTCGGTTGGGAACACCATATATTTT. Translating gives CASSLNLGSSVGNTIYF.

The chain links TRBV2 to TRBJ2-1; D perhaps matches TRBD2 (5 bases). Per germline, CDR1 SNHLY and CDR2 FYNNEI. V was clipped by 5 bases and J by 2 bases, with 10 bases between them. This CDR3 contains 14 residues. The chain's CDR3 is CASSSADTYNEQFF. CDR3 nucleotides: TGTGCCAGCAGTTCAGCGGATACCTACAATGAGCAGTTCTTC.